These 24 T cell receptor beta chains originate from one sample sequenced in a study of a mutant IDH1 vaccine in newly diagnosed glioma. Sequencing used immunoSEQ multiplex PCR; TCRdb keeps in-frame clones, though not all of them. Here the sample spans about 77,000 clones, roughly 85% being singletons. For these TCRs, the target antigens are not known. Time point indicated: week 23, last vaccination. Every vaccination contained 300 ug of the mutant IDH1 20-mer peptide and was paired with topical imiquimod. Sequencing used PBMCs, obtained from a glioma patient whose treatment included an IDH1 peptide vaccine. The receptors originated from a woman between 45 and 60 years old with glioma.

The J gene is TRBJ2-7, the V gene TRBV28; 9 bases align to TRBD2. CDR3 length: 16 amino acids. Germline-derived CDR1 and CDR2 are MDHEN and SYDVKM. Trimming took 2 bases from V and 4 from J; bases not matched to a gene: 9. The CDR3 region is CASSLVAGAYGYEQYF. CDR3 nucleotide sequence: TGTGCCAGCAGTTTAGTAGCGGGAGCTTACGGGTACGAGCAGTACTTC. Using reference TRBV28 and TRBJ2-7 for the parts outside the CDR3, the full variable domain is DVKVTQSSRYLVKRTGEKVFLECVQDMDHENMFWYRQDPGLGLRLIYFSYDVKMKEKGDIPEGYSVSREKKERFSLILESASTNQTSMYLCASSLVAGAYGYEQYFGPGTRLTVT.

The rearrangement links TRBV9 to TRBJ2-7; D may be TRBD1 (6 bases). V gave up 2 bases and J gave up 6 bases, with 15 bases separating them. CDR3 size: 14 residues. Germline CDR1 is SGDLS and CDR2 is YYNGEE. CDR3 coding DNA: TGTGCCAGCAGCGTGGGTGGGGGCCGGGGCGAGCAGTACTTC. Amino acids: CASSVGGGRGEQYF. The variable domain in full, with the rest retrieved from reference TRBV9 and TRBJ2-7, is DSGVTQTPKHLITATGQRVTLRCSPRSGDLSVYWYQQSLDQGLQFLIQYYNGEERAKGNILERFSAQQFPDLHSELNLSSLELGDSALYFCASSVGGGRGEQYFGPGTRLTVT.

The chain carries TRBV11-2 and TRBJ2-4; maybe TRBD2 (5 bases). CDR1 is SGHAT, CDR2 FQNNGV, per germline. CDR3 size: 15 residues. V was pared by 11 bases and J by 5 bases, with 22 bases between. CDR3 residues: CAFLGGWVEENIQYF. CDR3 DNA: TGTGCCTTTCTGGGCGGGTGGGTTGAGGAAAACATTCAGTACTTC. The full variable domain, completed using reference TRBV11-2 and TRBJ2-4, is EAGVAQSPRYKIIEKRQSVAFWCNPISGHATLYWYQQILGQGPKLLIQFQNNGVVDDSQLPKDRFSAERLKGVDSTLKIQPAKLEDSAVYLCAFLGGWVEENIQYFGAGTRLSVL.

The J gene is TRBJ2-7, the V gene TRBV5-1; D is uncertain. The V gene lost 4 bases and the J gene lost 0 bases, with 14 bases spanning the gap. Per the germline V gene, CDR1 is SGHRS and CDR2 is YFSETQ. The CDR3 totals 15 residues. DNA for the CDR3: TGCGCCAGCAGCGCTGGACCAACCGACTCCTACGAGCAGTACTTC. Encoded protein: CASSAGPTDSYEQYF.

The gene calls are TRBV5-1 and TRBJ2-2; 9 bases map to TRBD1. The CDR3 consists of 18 residues. V shed 0 bases and J 5 bases; nucleotides not matched to a gene: 11. Germline loops: CDR1 SGHRS, CDR2 YFSETQ. Here the CDR3 reads CASSLEGPRTGETGELFF. The CDR3 region has the DNA TGCGCCAGCAGCTTGGAAGGGCCCCGGACAGGGGAGACCGGGGAGCTGTTTTTT.

The chain combines TRBV28 with TRBJ2-5, with a weak D call TRBD1 (5 bases). Trimming shortened V by 6 bases and J by 5 bases, and 10 bases separated the two germline ends. Germline values: CDR1 MDHEN, CDR2 SYDVKM. CDR3 length: 12 amino acids. The CDR3 spells CASRAGMETQYF. CDR3 sequence (DNA): TGTGCCAGCAGAGCAGGGATGGAGACCCAGTACTTC.

This chain connects TRBV14 to TRBJ2-7, with D possibly being TRBD2 (5 bases). CDR3 length equals 14 residues. With 4 bases removed from V and 4 bases from J, the gap between germline ends came to 14 bases. Per germline, CDR1 SGHDN and CDR2 FVKESK. The CDR3 sequence is CASSRLAGGYEQYF. The CDR3 DNA reads TGTGCCAGCAGCCGCCTGGCGGGTGGTTACGAGCAGTACTTC.

V gene TRBV27 combines with J gene TRBJ1-6; TRBD1 agrees at 9 bases. Germline CDR1 is MNHEY and CDR2 is SMNVEV (reference sequence). This CDR3 is built from 14 residues. With 6 bases clipped from V and 10 bases from J, the junction kept 7 bases outside the gene matches. The CDR3, as DNA: TGTGCCAGCAGGGTAGGGACAGGGTACTCACCCCTCCACTTT. As protein: CASRVGTGYSPLHF.

V usage is TRBV28 and J usage is TRBJ1-5; TRBD1 agrees at 7 bases. Trimming cost V 5 bases and J 2 bases; bases outside gene matches: 6. Germline loops: CDR1 MDHEN, CDR2 SYDVKM. This CDR3 is built from 15 residues. The CDR3 bases are TGTGCCAGCAGTGGGAACAGGGGCGGCAATCAGCCCCAGCATTTT. It translates to CASSGNRGGNQPQHF.

The chain recombines TRBV5-1 with TRBJ1-2; no firm D call. Germline assignment: CDR1 SGHRS and CDR2 YFSETQ. V dropped 0 bases and J dropped 8 bases, with 14 bases sitting between them. CDR3 length: 14 amino acids. The CDR3 loop is CASSLGSTVPGYTF. The CDR3 DNA is TGCGCCAGCAGCTTGGGTAGTACGGTCCCCGGCTACACCTTC.

The chain joins TRBV28 to TRBJ2-7; no clear D. The germline V gene encodes CDR1 MDHEN and CDR2 SYDVKM. Trimming left V 6 bases short and J 6 bases short, with 18 bases between. This CDR3 has 14 residues. CDR3 region: CASRRPNPVVEQYF. CDR3 bases: TGTGCCAGCAGACGCCCAAACCCTGTCGTCGAGCAGTACTTC. Full variable domain (missing parts from reference TRBV28 and TRBJ2-7): DVKVTQSSRYLVKRTGEKVFLECVQDMDHENMFWYRQDPGLGLRLIYFSYDVKMKEKGDIPEGYSVSREKKERFSLILESASTNQTSMYLCASRRPNPVVEQYFGPGTRLTVT.

The chain links TRBV7-9 to TRBJ2-3; TRBD1 might be the D (5 bases). V was clipped by 2 bases and J by 4 bases, with 10 bases between them. The CDR3 runs to 14 residues. Looked up from germline, CDR1 is SEHNR and CDR2 is FQNEAQ (reference sequence). This chain's CDR3 is CASSLMGRADTQYF. The CDR3 region has the DNA TGTGCCAGCAGCTTAATGGGGCGCGCAGATACGCAGTATTTT.

The V gene is TRBV29-1, the J gene TRBJ2-5; D not resolved. This CDR3 comprises 14 residues. V was clipped by 3 bases and J by 5 bases, with 16 bases between them. CDR1 is SQVTM, CDR2 ANQGSEA, per germline. The CDR3 loop is CSVDLAGYAETQYF. DNA for the CDR3: TGCAGCGTTGATTTAGCTGGCTATGCTGAGACCCAGTACTTC.

This rearrangement joins TRBV4-2 to TRBJ2-3; 9 positions match TRBD2. The CDR3 spans 16 residues. CDR1 is LGHNA and CDR2 is YNFKEQ in the germline V gene. Trimming removed 1 base from V and 5 bases from J; junction bases left unmatched: 7. CDR3: CASSQVAGGHKDTQYF. The CDR3 nucleotides are TGTGCCAGCAGCCAAGTTGCGGGAGGGCATAAAGATACGCAGTATTTT.

The V gene is TRBV9, the J gene TRBJ1-1; D is ambiguous. V was shortened by 0 bases and J by 3 bases, with 12 bases between the two germline ends. The CDR3 has 15 amino acids. In germline, CDR1 is SGDLS, CDR2 YYNGEE. CDR3: CASSVVARLDTEAFF. The CDR3 bases are TGTGCCAGCAGCGTAGTTGCCAGGCTCGACACTGAAGCTTTCTTT.

This clone occurred a few times. This chain connects TRBV4-1 to TRBJ1-3; D unclear. The CDR3 contains 17 residues. Germline CDR1 and CDR2: MGHRA and YSYEKL. V was shortened by 6 bases and J by 3 bases, with 21 bases between the two germline ends. This CDR3 is CASRNVENPRSGNTIYF. The DNA for the CDR3 is TGCGCCAGCAGAAACGTCGAAAATCCGCGAAGTGGAAACACCATATATTTT.

The chain employs TRBV28 and TRBJ2-1, with D possibly TRBD2 on 7 matching bases. V lost 6 bases, J lost 0 bases, and 12 bases lay in between. Germline lookup yields CDR1 MDHEN and CDR2 SYDVKM. This CDR3 has 15 residues. Written as DNA, the CDR3 is TGTGCCAGCAGCAGGGGAGGGGGCTCCTACAATGAGCAGTTCTTC. Translation gives CASSRGGGSYNEQFF. The full variable domain, rest sourced from reference TRBV28 and TRBJ2-1, is DVKVTQSSRYLVKRTGEKVFLECVQDMDHENMFWYRQDPGLGLRLIYFSYDVKMKEKGDIPEGYSVSREKKERFSLILESASTNQTSMYLCASSRGGGSYNEQFFGPGTRLTVL.

The J gene is TRBJ1-3, the V gene TRBV5-8, with D unresolved. CDR3 length equals 15 residues. Trimming stripped 2 bases from V and 0 bases from J, with 9 bases between. From germline, CDR1 is SGHTS and CDR2 YDEGEE. CDR3 in amino acids: CASSFAASSGNTIYF. The CDR3 DNA is TGTGCCAGCAGCTTTGCGGCCAGCTCTGGAAACACCATATATTTT.

This clone has just a few counts. This CDR3 reads CASSRGIEAFF. CDR3 nucleotide sequence: TGCGCCAGCAGTCGAGGGATTGAAGCTTTCTTT. The chain recombines TRBV5-1 with TRBJ1-1; D is undetermined. V lost 5 bases to trimming and J lost 7 bases, with 9 bases between them. Germline lookup yields CDR1 SGHRS and CDR2 YFSETQ. This CDR3 contains 11 residues.

This clone was detected only once. The chain joins TRBV29-1 to TRBJ2-1, with TRBD2 matching 10 bases. Germline assignment: CDR1 SQVTM and CDR2 ANQGSEA. This CDR3 region has 14 residues. The trim removed 1 base at V and 3 bases at J, leaving 0 bases unmatched. CDR3 protein: CSVEASGSYNEQFF. The DNA of the CDR3 is TGCAGCGTTGAAGCTAGCGGGAGCTACAATGAGCAGTTCTTC.

J is TRBJ1-1 and V is TRBV29-1; D perhaps matches TRBD1 (5 bases). This CDR3 is built from 14 residues. CDR1 is SQVTM and CDR2 is ANQGSEA in the germline V gene. The V end lost 4 bases, the J end lost 0 bases, and 12 bases lay between the germline ends. DNA for the CDR3: TGCAGCGTTGTCTTATTACAGGTGAACACTGAAGCTTTCTTT. This encodes CSVVLLQVNTEAFF.

The V call is TRBV19, the J call TRBJ1-1; TRBD1 agrees at 11 bases. The CDR3 sequence is 15 residues long. From germline, CDR1 is LNHDA and CDR2 SQIVND (reference sequence). V was pared by 5 bases and J by 1 base, with 3 bases of the junction left unmatched. In nucleotides, the CDR3 is TGTGCCAGTAGTTTCGGACAGGGGGCGAACACTGAAGCTTTCTTT. This codes for CASSFGQGANTEAFF.

The chain joins TRBV10-3 to TRBJ1-5; D is unresolved. The CDR3 loop spans 13 amino acids. CDR1 and CDR2 from the germline V gene are ENHRY and SYGVKD. V shed 2 bases and J shed 5 bases, with 7 bases lying between them. The CDR3 loop reads CAISEARDQPQHF. The CDR3 nucleotides are TGTGCCATCAGTGAGGCGAGGGATCAGCCCCAGCATTTT.

This chain joins TRBV16 and TRBJ1-5; D is undetermined. Germline CDR1 reads KGHSY; CDR2 reads FQNENV. The CDR3 runs 15 residues. V dropped 0 bases and J dropped 1 base, with 7 bases sitting between them. The CDR3 DNA sequence: TGTGCCAGCAGCCAATCTGGTCAGAGCAATCAGCCCCAGCATTTT. It specifies CASSQSGQSNQPQHF.